This T cell receptor (beta chain) was captured in a study of OX40 agonist ivuxolimab in advanced cancers. Study as a whole: Hepatocellular carcinoma, melanoma, renal cell or head and neck cancer affected the dose-escalation patients. Having had anti-PD-1, anti-PD-L1 or anti-CTLA-4 therapy before was allowed, and around 39% had some. Notes on the study in general: Nonresponders included some who also had low normalized T-cell clonal expansion.

Any history of autoimmune disease or systemic immunosuppression disqualified patients. Germline values: CDR1 SGDLS, CDR2 YYNGEE. The CDR3 loop spans 15 amino acids. Data came from immunoSEQ multiplex PCR; TCRdb stores just in-frame clones and leaves some out. Among 92,000 or so clones listed, 85% to 90% were seen once. Notes on this clone: The antigen remains undetermined.

V is TRBV9 and J is TRBJ2-5; 7 bases are shared with TRBD2. Judging by the DNA end, TRBJ2-7 fits better; the J call may be wrong. This sequence was found in an adult with an advanced solid tumor such as melanoma, head and neck, liver or kidney cancer. The sequences come from CD4+ or CD8+ T cells sorted from blood, collected in a trial of the OX40 agonist ivuxolimab. CDR3 protein: CASSAIAGPTYEQYF. CDR3 sequence (DNA): TGTGCCAGCAGCGCAATAGCGGGCCCCACCTACGAGCAGTACTTC.